These T cell receptor beta chains were read from a single sample in a study of OX40 agonist ivuxolimab in advanced cancers. The table came from immunoSEQ multiplex PCR; TCRdb's copy has only in-frame clones and leaves some out. The profile shows roughly 38,000 clones, around four fifths of them singletons. Sequencing was performed on CD4+ or CD8+ T cells sorted from blood, taken in a trial of the OX40 agonist ivuxolimab. The source is an adult with an advanced solid tumor such as melanoma, head and neck, liver or kidney cancer. Each CDR3 is given with its conserved first and last residue. The order of the fields is J gene, D gene, clone size, V gene, CDR3 protein, CDR3 DNA. A D gene is named only where the DNA matches it firmly. Expanded clones get a size class; other rows say once, few or many, or leave the size out.

TRBJ1-2 | TRBD1 | NA | TRBV18 | CASSPRQGLDGYTF | TGTGCCAGCTCACCTCGACAGGGATTAGACGGCTACACCTTC
TRBJ2-7 | NA | few | TRBV7-6 | CASSLSGSYEQYF | TGTGCCAGCAGCTTAAGCGGAAGCTACGAGCAGTACTTC
TRBJ2-7 | NA | few | TRBV11-1 | CASSWDAAYEQYF | TGTGCCAGCAGCTGGGACGCAGCCTACGAGCAGTACTTC
TRBJ1-1 | NA | NA | TRBV21-1 | CASSNSEDTEAFF | TGTGCCAGCTCGAACAGCGAGGACACTGAAGCTTTCTTT
TRBJ2-1 | TRBD1 | NA | TRBV7-8 | CASSTRDRRYNEQFF | TGTGCCAGCAGCACCCGGGACAGGCGCTACAATGAGCAGTTCTTC
TRBJ1-5 | NA | NA | TRBV27 | CASSYSSNQPQHF | TGTGCCAGCAGCTACTCTAGCAATCAGCCCCAGCATTTT
TRBJ2-1 | TRBD2 | NA | TRBV30 | CAWSRLAGLTNEQFF | TGTGCCTGGAGTCGACTAGCGGGACTTACCAATGAGCAGTTCTTC
TRBJ2-1 | TRBD1 | NA | TRBV6-5 | CASSSAGTGGEDEQFF | TGTGCCAGCAGTTCCGCCGGGACAGGGGGCGAGGATGAGCAGTTCTTC
TRBJ2-4 | TRBD2 | once | TRBV7-2 | CASSPSMAGEYIQYF | TGTGCCAGCAGCCCATCCATGGCGGGGGAGTACATTCAGTACTTC
TRBJ2-1 | NA | NA | TRBV11-2 | CASSLVGEGWPFYNEQFF | TGTGCCAGCAGCTTAGTCGGTGAGGGGTGGCCTTTCTACAATGAGCAGTTCTTC
TRBJ1-4 | NA | NA | TRBV5-4 | CASSLDGNEKLFF | TGTGCCAGCAGCTTGGATGGTAATGAAAAACTGTTTTTT